This is a list of T cell receptor beta chains from one sample in a study of T cells in Graves' hyperthyroidism and ophthalmopathy. TCRdb recomputed calls from the multiplex PCR reads with MiXCR, one row per CDR3 protein. Altogether over 400,000 distinct CDR3 sequences are present, around a fifth being singletons, with the ten largest covering approximately 49%. Sequencing used blood. Receptor source: a woman aged 70-85 years with Graves' ophthalmopathy. Both conserved end residues are part of each CDR3. Each record gives: J gene, V gene, D gene, clone size, CDR3 protein, CDR3 DNA. A D gene is named only where the DNA matches it firmly. Clone size is stated in some rows and not others, as once, few, many or a class when expanded.

>TRBJ2-7|TRBV15|-|-
CATSRDGGHFEQYF
TGTGCCACCAGCAGAGATGGGGGCCACTTCGAGCAGTACTTC
>TRBJ1-3|TRBV19|-|-
CASSRGSLSGNTIYF
TGTGCCAGTAGCAGGGGATCGCTCTCTGGAAACACCATATATTTT
>TRBJ2-3|TRBV12-5|-|many
CASGPHRRGLLGDTDTQYF
TGTGCTAGTGGTCCTCACCGGCGAGGGCTTTTGGGGGACACAGATACGCAGTATTTT
>TRBJ2-3|TRBV6-2/TRBV6-3|TRBD1|-
CASRDSGRTDTQYF
TGTGCCAGTCGGGACAGCGGACGCACAGATACGCAGTATTTT
>TRBJ2-5|TRBV11-3|TRBD1|few
CASSRRTGPPETQYF
TGTGCCAGCAGCCGAAGGACAGGACCCCCAGAGACCCAGTACTTC
>TRBJ2-7|TRBV6-1|TRBD1|many
CASSFGTGGTYEQYF
TGTGCCAGCAGCTTCGGGACAGGGGGCACCTACGAGCAGTACTTC
>TRBJ2-1|TRBV28|-|few
CASIVAGYQGEQFF
TGTGCCAGCATCGTCGCTGGGTACCAGGGTGAGCAGTTCTTC
>TRBJ2-5|TRBV30|-|few
CAWSAARVGETQYF
TGTGCCTGGAGCGCAGCAAGGGTCGGGGAGACCCAGTACTTC
>TRBJ2-2|TRBV6-5|TRBD1|-
CASSYLGQAPNTGELFF
TGTGCCAGCAGTTACTTGGGACAGGCCCCGAACACCGGGGAGCTGTTTTTT
>TRBJ2-5|TRBV20-1|-|many
CSARLPIMETQYF
TGCAGTGCTCGACTGCCGATCATGGAGACCCAGTACTTC
>TRBJ1-1|TRBV10-3|-|few
CAISEEGLNTEAFF
TGTGCCATCAGTGAAGAGGGGCTGAACACTGAAGCTTTCTTT
>TRBJ1-2|TRBV5-5|-|-
CASSLLAGKGYGYTF
TGTGCCAGCAGCTTGTTGGCGGGCAAGGGTTATGGCTACACCTTC
>TRBJ2-7|TRBV28|TRBD2|many
CASSFNVRVGTSGSSRDEQYF
TGTGCCAGCAGTTTCAATGTCAGGGTGGGGACTAGCGGGAGTTCGAGGGACGAGCAGTACTTC
>TRBJ2-7|TRBV10-3|-|-
CAISEWLPKHEQYF
TGTGCCATCAGTGAATGGCTTCCGAAGCACGAGCAGTACTTC